This T cell receptor (beta chain) was identified in a study of OX40 agonist ivuxolimab in advanced cancers. Only in-frame clones appear in the TCRdb table, and some are missing; sequencing was by immunoSEQ multiplex PCR. The sample has around 50,000 clones, roughly 90% seen once. The germline V gene encodes CDR1 LGHNT and CDR2 FRNRAP. The CDR3 is made up of 16 amino acids. V lost 1 base to trimming and J lost 5 bases; unmatched junction nucleotides: 4. This clonotype was sampled from an adult with an advanced solid tumor such as melanoma, head and neck, liver or kidney cancer. Sequenced here: CD4+ or CD8+ T cells sorted from blood, sampled in a trial of the OX40 agonist ivuxolimab. The V call is TRBV12-5, the J call TRBJ2-1, with 11 bases matching TRBD2. CDR3 region: CASGLGLAGLNNEQFF. The CDR3 DNA is TGTGCTAGTGGTTTGGGACTAGCGGGACTTAACAATGAGCAGTTCTTC.